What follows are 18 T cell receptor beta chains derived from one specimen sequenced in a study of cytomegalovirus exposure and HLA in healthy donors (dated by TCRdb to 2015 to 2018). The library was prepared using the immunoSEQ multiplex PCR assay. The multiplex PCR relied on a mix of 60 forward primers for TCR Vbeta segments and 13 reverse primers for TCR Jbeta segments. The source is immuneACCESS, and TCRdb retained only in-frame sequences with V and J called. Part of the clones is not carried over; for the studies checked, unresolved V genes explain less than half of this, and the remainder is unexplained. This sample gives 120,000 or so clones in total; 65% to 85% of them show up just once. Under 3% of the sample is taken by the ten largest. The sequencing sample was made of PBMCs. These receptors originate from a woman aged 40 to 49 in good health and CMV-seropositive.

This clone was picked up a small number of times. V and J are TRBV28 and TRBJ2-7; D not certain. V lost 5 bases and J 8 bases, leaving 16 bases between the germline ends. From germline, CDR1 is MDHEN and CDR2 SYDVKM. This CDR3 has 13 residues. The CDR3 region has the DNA TGTGCCAGCAGTGAGGTAAGGCCATTCCAGCAGTACTTC. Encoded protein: CASSEVRPFQQYF.

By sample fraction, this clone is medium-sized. The CDR3: CASSYRVAYNEQFF. CDR3 nucleotides: TGCGCCAGCAGTTACAGGGTAGCGTACAATGAGCAGTTCTTC. The genes are TRBV23-1 and TRBJ2-1, with D tentatively TRBD1 (6 bases). TRBV23-1 is designated an ORF whose function remains uncertain. This CDR3 region has 14 residues. Between the trimmed V and J ends, which lost 5 bases and 4 bases, there was a span of 12 bases.

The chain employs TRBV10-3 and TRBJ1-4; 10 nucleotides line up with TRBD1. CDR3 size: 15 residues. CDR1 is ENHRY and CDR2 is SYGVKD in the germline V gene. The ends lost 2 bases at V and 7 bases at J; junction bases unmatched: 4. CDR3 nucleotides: TGTGCCATCAGTGAGGGGAGGGACAGGGGTGAAAAACTGTTTTTT. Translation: CAISEGRDRGEKLFF.

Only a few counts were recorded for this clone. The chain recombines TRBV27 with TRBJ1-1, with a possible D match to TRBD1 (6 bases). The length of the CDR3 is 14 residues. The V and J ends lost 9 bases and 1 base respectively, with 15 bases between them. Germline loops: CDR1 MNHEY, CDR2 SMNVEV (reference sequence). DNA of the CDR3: TGTGCCAGTACAGCACTACAGGGGAACACTGAAGCTTTCTTT. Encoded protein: CASTALQGNTEAFF.

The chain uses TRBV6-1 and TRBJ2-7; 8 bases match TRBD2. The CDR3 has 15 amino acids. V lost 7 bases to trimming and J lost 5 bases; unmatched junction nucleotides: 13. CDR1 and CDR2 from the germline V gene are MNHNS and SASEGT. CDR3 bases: TGTGCCAGCACCAACGGGAGGGGGTTTTCGAACGAGCAGTACTTC. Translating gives CASTNGRGFSNEQYF.

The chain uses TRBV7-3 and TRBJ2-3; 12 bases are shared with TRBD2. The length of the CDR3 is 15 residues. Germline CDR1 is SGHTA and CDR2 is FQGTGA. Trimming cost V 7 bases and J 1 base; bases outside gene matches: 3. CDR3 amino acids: CASMLAGGGTDTQYF. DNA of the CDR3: TGTGCCAGCATGCTAGCGGGAGGGGGCACAGATACGCAGTATTTT.

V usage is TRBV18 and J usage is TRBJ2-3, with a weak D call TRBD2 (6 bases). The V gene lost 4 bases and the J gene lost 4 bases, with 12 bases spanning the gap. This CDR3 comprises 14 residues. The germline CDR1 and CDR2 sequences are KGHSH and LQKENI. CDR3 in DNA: TGTGCCAGCTCACTAACCGGGAGTTCAGATACGCAGTATTTT. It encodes CASSLTGSSDTQYF.

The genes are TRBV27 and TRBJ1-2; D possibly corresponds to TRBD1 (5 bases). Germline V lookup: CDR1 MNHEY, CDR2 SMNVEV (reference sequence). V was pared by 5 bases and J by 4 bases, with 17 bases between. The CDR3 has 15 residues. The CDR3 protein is CASSHFKTVFYGYTF. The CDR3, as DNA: TGTGCCAGCAGTCATTTTAAGACAGTCTTCTATGGCTACACCTTC.

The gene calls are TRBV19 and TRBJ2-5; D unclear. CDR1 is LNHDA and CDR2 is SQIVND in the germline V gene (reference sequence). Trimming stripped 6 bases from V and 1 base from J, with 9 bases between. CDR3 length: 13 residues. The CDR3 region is CASSQNLQETQYF. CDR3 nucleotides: TGTGCCAGTAGCCAGAACCTCCAAGAGACCCAGTACTTC.

CDR3 sequence reads: CASSPVGVTGELFF. The CDR3 bases are TGTGCCAGCAGCCCTGTCGGGGTCACCGGGGAGCTGTTTTTT. V usage is TRBV7-2 and J usage is TRBJ2-2; a weak D match, TRBD2 (5 bases). V dropped 5 bases and J dropped 4 bases, with 11 bases sitting between them. This CDR3 is built from 14 residues. CDR1 is SGHTA and CDR2 is FQGNSA in the germline V gene.

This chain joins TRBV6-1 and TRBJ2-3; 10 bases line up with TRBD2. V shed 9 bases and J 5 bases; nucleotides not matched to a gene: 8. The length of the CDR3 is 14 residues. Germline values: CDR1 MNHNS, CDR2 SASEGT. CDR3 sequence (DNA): TGTGCCAGGAGAGCGGGGGGGCCGGGAGATACGCAGTATTTT. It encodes CARRAGGPGDTQYF.

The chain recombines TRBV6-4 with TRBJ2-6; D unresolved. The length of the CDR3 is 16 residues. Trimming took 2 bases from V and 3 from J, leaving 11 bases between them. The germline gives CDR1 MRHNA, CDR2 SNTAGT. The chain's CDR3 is CASSDRGHLGANVLTF. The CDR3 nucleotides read TGTGCCAGCAGTGACCGTGGGCATCTTGGGGCCAACGTCCTGACTTTC.

The CDR3 DNA reads TGTGCCAGCAGAAGACAAAGATATGGCTACACCTTC. Its translation: CASRRQRYGYTF. The V gene is TRBV6-5, the J gene TRBJ1-2, with D uncertain. The ends were cut back, 6 bases at V and 5 bases at J, with 10 bases in the middle. There are 12 residues in the CDR3. In germline, CDR1 is MNHEY, CDR2 SVGAGI.

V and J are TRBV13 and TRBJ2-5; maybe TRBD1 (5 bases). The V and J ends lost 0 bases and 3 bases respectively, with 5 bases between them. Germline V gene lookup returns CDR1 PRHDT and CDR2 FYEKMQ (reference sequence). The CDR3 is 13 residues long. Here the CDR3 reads CASSLGTEETQYF. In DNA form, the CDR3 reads TGTGCCAGCAGCTTAGGGACAGAAGAGACCCAGTACTTC.

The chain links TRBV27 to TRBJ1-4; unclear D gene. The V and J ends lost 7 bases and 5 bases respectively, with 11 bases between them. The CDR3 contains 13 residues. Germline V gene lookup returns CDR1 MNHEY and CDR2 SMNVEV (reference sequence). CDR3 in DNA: TGTGCCAGCACGCAGGCATTGAATGAAAAACTGTTTTTT. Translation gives CASTQALNEKLFF.

CDR3 residues: CASSEFPRVTEAFF. CDR3 DNA: TGTGCCAGCAGTGAGTTCCCCCGGGTTACTGAAGCTTTCTTT. The J gene is TRBJ1-1, the V gene TRBV6-4; D remains unclear. CDR3 length: 14 residues. V lost 3 bases, J lost 5 bases, and 13 bases lay in between. The germline V gene encodes CDR1 MRHNA and CDR2 SNTAGT.

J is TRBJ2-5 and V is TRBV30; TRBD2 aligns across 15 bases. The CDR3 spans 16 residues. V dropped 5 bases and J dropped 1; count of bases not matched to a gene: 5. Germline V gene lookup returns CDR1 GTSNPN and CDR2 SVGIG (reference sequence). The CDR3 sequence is CAWGLAGGRAQETQYF. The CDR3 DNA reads TGTGCCTGGGGACTAGCGGGAGGGCGCGCCCAAGAGACCCAGTACTTC.

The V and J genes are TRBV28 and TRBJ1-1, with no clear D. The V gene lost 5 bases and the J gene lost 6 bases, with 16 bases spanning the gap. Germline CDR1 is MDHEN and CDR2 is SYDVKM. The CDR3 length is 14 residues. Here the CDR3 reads CASSLYQFKSEAFF. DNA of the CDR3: TGTGCCAGCAGTCTATATCAGTTTAAGTCTGAAGCTTTCTTT.